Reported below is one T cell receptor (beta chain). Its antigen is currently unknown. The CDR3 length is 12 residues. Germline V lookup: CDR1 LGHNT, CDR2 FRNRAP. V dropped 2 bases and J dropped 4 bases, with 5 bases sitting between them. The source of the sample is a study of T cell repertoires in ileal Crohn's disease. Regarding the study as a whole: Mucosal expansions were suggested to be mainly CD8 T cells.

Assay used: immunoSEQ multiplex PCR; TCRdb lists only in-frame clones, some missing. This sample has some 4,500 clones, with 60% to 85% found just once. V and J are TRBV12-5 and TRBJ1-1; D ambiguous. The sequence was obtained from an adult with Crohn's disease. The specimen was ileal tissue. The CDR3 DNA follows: TGTGCTAGTGGTTTGTCCCGCACTGAAGCTTTCTTT. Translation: CASGLSRTEAFF.